Shown below are 5 T cell receptor beta chains from a single sample sequenced in a study of T cell changes during pregnancy in multiple sclerosis. The repertoire was sequenced with immunoSEQ multiplex PCR; TCRdb's copy has only in-frame clones and lacks some. The sample records tens of thousands of clones, approximately 89% being singletons. The specimen was CD4+ T cells from peripheral blood mononuclear cells, collected in the second trimester of pregnancy. The receptors shown here come from a female donor in good health, enrolled as a control in a pregnancy study.

This chain connects TRBV7-9 to TRBJ1-4; TRBD1 matches 9 bases. Trimming took 2 bases from V and 7 from J; bases not matched to a gene: 8. The CDR3 runs 16 residues. Looked up from germline, CDR1 is SEHNR and CDR2 is FQNEAQ (reference sequence). This CDR3 is CASSLLSGQGGEKLFF. In DNA, the CDR3 is TGTGCCAGCAGCTTATTGTCGGGACAGGGTGGTGAAAAACTGTTTTTT.

The chain carries TRBV7-3 and TRBJ2-6; weak D call: TRBD1 (5 bases). With 1 base removed from V and 0 bases from J, the gap between germline ends came to 13 bases. The V gene's germline CDR1 is SGHTA and CDR2 FQGTGA. This CDR3 region has 18 residues. Written as DNA, the CDR3 is TGTGCCAGCAGCTTAAAGGGGATTGCCCCCTCTGGGGCCAACGTCCTGACTTTC. Amino acid sequence: CASSLKGIAPSGANVLTF.

The chain uses TRBV4-1 and TRBJ1-1, with 7 positions matching TRBD1. Unmatched junction bases numbered 11, after V lost 1 base and J lost 6 bases. The germline V gene encodes CDR1 MGHRA and CDR2 YSYEKL. There are 16 residues in the CDR3. The CDR3 spells CASSQVSFTGAAEAFF. CDR3 nucleotides: TGCGCCAGCAGCCAAGTTTCTTTCACAGGGGCCGCTGAAGCTTTCTTT.

This chain links TRBV29-1 with TRBJ2-1; D not resolved. The germline CDR1 and CDR2 sequences are SQVTM and ANQGSEA. V lost 5 bases and J 6 bases, leaving 8 bases between the germline ends. CDR3 length: 11 amino acids. CDR3 region: CSVRAINEQFF. CDR3 DNA sequence: TGCAGCGTTCGCGCAATCAATGAGCAGTTCTTC.

The rearrangement links TRBV9 to TRBJ1-3, with TRBD1 identical over 10 bases. V was pared by 0 bases and J by 4 bases, with 7 bases of the junction left unmatched. The CDR3 extends over 17 amino acids. Per the germline V gene, CDR1 is SGDLS and CDR2 is YYNGEE. The CDR3, as DNA: TGTGCCAGCAGCGTAGAGGCCGACAGGGGGCCGGGAAACACCATATATTTT. It specifies CASSVEADRGPGNTIYF.